This entry lists 32 T cell receptor delta chains sequenced from one sample in a study of γδ T cells in repeated Plasmodium falciparum infection. TCRdb called clones anew from the multiplex PCR reads with CATT. The table lists around 89,000 delta-chain clones, roughly 1.4% of them singletons. Flow sorting of PBMC yielded separate Vgamma9/Vdelta2+ and Vdelta2-negative gammadelta T cell populations for bulk repertoire analysis. Sequenced sample: gamma-delta T cells from blood. The receptors were sampled from a pool of human donors (malaria-infected and uninfected, not separated).

This clone has only a few counts. V usage is TRDV1 and J usage is TRDJ1; 10 nucleotides agree with TRDD3. With V trimmed by 2 bases and J by 0 bases, 27 bases remained unmatched. Germline V gene sequence: CDR1 TSWWSYY, CDR2 QGS. This CDR3 contains 24 residues. The CDR3 nucleotides read TGTGCTCTTGGGGAAATTAGGTATCTTCGACGCTGGGGGATAGAGAGCTATTACACCGATAAACTCATCTTT. Translated: CALGEIRYLRRWGIESYYTDKLIF.

In its sample, this clone was seen many times. Other DNA sequences in the sample encode the same CDR3. This chain links TRDV1 with TRDJ1; D unresolved. Trimming pared 4 bases from V and 3 bases from J, leaving 30 bases between. Germline V gene sequence: CDR1 TSWWSYY, CDR2 QGS. CDR3 size: 20 residues. CDR3 nucleotide sequence: TGTGCTCTTGGGGTATTATTCCGTCACCCCAGGGGTCCGAGGGCCGATAAACTCATCTTT. This sequence encodes CALGVLFRHPRGPRADKLIF.

This clone turned up a few times. The protein recorded in TCRdb matches a much larger clone and deviates from this DNA's translation at residue 16, suggesting a read error; the protein here is obtained by translating the DNA. The chain uses TRDV1 and TRDJ1, with D possibly matching TRDD2 (6 bases). TCRdb lists no J gene, so it was determined here by aligning the DNA to germline. V was trimmed by 0 bases and J by 9 bases, leaving 29 bases between them. The germline CDR1 and CDR2 sequences are TSWWSYY and QGS. This CDR3 is 19 amino acids long. For the CDR3, the DNA is TGTGCTCTTGGGGAACTAACCTCCTACGTTCGGGGACCCAAGTGGGAACTCATCTTT. This gives the protein CALGELTSYVRGPKWELIF.

A note on this clone: The TCRdb protein comes from a much larger clone and disagrees with this DNA's translation at residue 12, likely due to a read error; the protein given here is derived from the DNA. The V call is TRDV1, the J call TRDJ1, with TRDD3 matching over 8 bases. TCRdb records no J gene; here it was assigned by comparing the DNA to germline. Germline V gives CDR1 TSWWSYY, CDR2 QGS. The CDR3 runs 24 residues. The ends lost 1 base at V and 0 bases at J; junction bases unmatched: 28. The CDR3 DNA reads TGTGCTCTTGGGGAACCCCGAACCGGAGGGCATCCCAGACTGGGGGTCCCTAACACCGATAAACTCATCTTT. Its translation: CALGEPRTGGHPRLGVPNTDKLIF.

There are a few counts of this clone. The translation of this DNA and the TCRdb protein of a much larger clone differ at residue 12, probably owing to a read error; the protein shown here is translated from the DNA. V and J are TRDV2 and TRDJ3, with 7 bases lining up with TRDD3. TCRdb gives no J gene; it was assigned here by matching the DNA to germline. The germline V gene has CDR1 GEAIGNYY and CDR2 EKD. There are 18 residues in the CDR3. CDR3 loop: CACDNWGRSSWGTRQMFF. In DNA, the CDR3 is TGTGCCTGTGACAATTGGGGGAGAAGCTCCTGGGGCACCCGACAGATGTTTTTC.

This clone was seen ten or more times. The V gene is TRDV1, the J gene TRDJ1, with 9 bases matching TRDD2. This CDR3 region has 19 residues. Losses at the gene ends were 8 bases for V and 0 bases for J; bases not matched to a gene: 19. Germline V gene data show CDR1 as TSWWSYY and CDR2 as QGS. CDR3 sequence: CALFTGLPTNWAYTDKLIF. The CDR3 nucleotides read TGTGCTCTTTTCACCGGCCTTCCTACAAACTGGGCATACACCGATAAACTCATCTTT.

Concerning this clone itself: A single base is all that separates this from a far larger clone, so a read error is likely. Other DNA sequences in this specimen translate into the identical CDR3. The chain combines TRDV2 with TRDJ3, with 8 bases that match TRDD3. Here the J gene was assigned by germline matching of the DNA, as TCRdb has none. CDR3 length: 21 amino acids. Per germline, CDR1 GEAIGNYY and CDR2 EKD. V shed 3 bases, J shed 0 bases, and the junction held 15 bases outside the gene matches. In DNA, the CDR3 is TGTGCCTGTGACGTCCCGGACTGGGGGTTCGGGAGCTCCTGGGACACCCGACAGATGTTTTTC. Translating gives CACDVPDWGFGSSWDTRQMFF.

This clone occurred many times. CDR3 residues: CALGELPGLRFPFLGDTWYTDKLIF. CDR3 DNA: TGTGCTCTTGGGGAACTACCGGGCTTACGTTTCCCTTTTCTGGGGGATACGTGGTACACCGATAAACTCATCTTT. The chain links TRDV1 to TRDJ1, with 12 nucleotides matching TRDD3. TCRdb lists no J gene, so it was determined here by aligning the DNA to germline. Losses at the gene ends were 0 bases for V and 0 bases for J; bases not matched to a gene: 26. In germline, CDR1 is TSWWSYY, CDR2 QGS. This CDR3 region has 25 residues.

This clone was counted between two and nine times. TCRdb shows a much larger clone's protein in place of this DNA's translation, and the two differ at residue 5, likely through a read error; the protein shown is translated from the DNA. This chain links TRDV1 with TRDJ1; 9 bases agree with TRDD3. The germline CDR1 and CDR2 sequences are TSWWSYY and QGS. With V trimmed by 5 bases and J by 3 bases, 13 bases remained unmatched. The CDR3 totals 17 residues. As DNA, the CDR3 is TGTGCTCTTGGGTACTACCGCTGGGGGATTAGGGCCGATAAACTCATCTTT. Residues: CALGYYRWGIRADKLIF.

Only a few counts were recorded for this clone. A far larger clone is one nucleotide away, so this likely arose from a read error. This specimen includes other DNA sequences encoding the same CDR3. The gene calls are TRDV2 and TRDJ1, with TRDD3 matching 9 bases. No J gene was available from TCRdb, and it was assigned here by a germline match of the DNA. This CDR3 spans 25 amino acids. V lost 0 bases, J lost 2 bases, and 33 bases stayed unmatched. Germline V CDR1 and CDR2: GEAIGNYY, EKD. The CDR3 DNA sequence: TGTGCCTGTGACACCGTGGGCCCTTCCCAGGTCCTAGCTACTGGGGGACCCCTTTCGACCGATAAACTCATCTTT. Translation gives CACDTVGPSQVLATGGPLSTDKLIF.

In its sample, this clone was seen many times. The TCRdb protein comes from a much larger clone and disagrees with this DNA's translation at residue 8, likely due to a read error; the protein given here is derived from the DNA. The V call is TRDV3, the J call TRDJ1; D is unclear. No J gene is reported in TCRdb; it was inferred here by comparing the DNA with germline. Germline lookup yields CDR1 TVYSNPD and CDR2 GDNSRS (reference sequence). Trimming took 1 base from V and 3 from J, leaving 27 bases between them. CDR3 length equals 18 residues. The CDR3 protein is CAFMDSRGAERRADKLIF. The CDR3 bases are TGTGCCTTTATGGATTCGAGGGGCGCCGAGCGCAGGGCCGATAAACTCATCTTT.

This clone was recorded many times. The mismatch at residue 10 between this DNA's translation and the TCRdb protein of a much larger clone likely reflects a read error; the protein shown is translated from the DNA. The chain links TRDV1 to TRDJ1; perhaps TRDD2 as D (5 bases). This CDR3 region has 13 residues. In germline, CDR1 is TSWWSYY, CDR2 QGS. CDR3 residues: CALGEAYTDELIF. The CDR3 region has the DNA TGTGCTCTTGGGGAAGCCTACACCGATGAACTCATCTTT.

This clone was recorded at least ten times. This DNA's translation and the protein TCRdb lists, from a much larger clone, do not match at residue 6, likely due to a read error; the protein shown is translated from the DNA. The rearrangement uses TRDV1 and TRDJ1; 9 nucleotides match TRDD3. The J gene is absent in TCRdb and was assigned here via DNA matching to germline. The CDR3 has 17 residues. V shed 4 bases, J shed 2 bases, and the junction held 11 bases outside the gene matches. Germline V gene lookup returns CDR1 TSWWSYY and CDR2 QGS. The CDR3 spells CALGVRAGGFSTDKLIF. DNA of the CDR3: TGTGCTCTTGGGGTCAGGGCTGGGGGATTCTCTACCGATAAACTCATCTTT.

With respect to this clone: Given a far larger clone just one base away, this is likely a sequencing read error. Other DNA sequences in the same sample also yield this CDR3. The chain employs TRDV1 and TRDJ1, with D unresolved. The J gene, absent from TCRdb, was called here by matching the DNA to germline. Germline CDR1 reads TSWWSYY; CDR2 reads QGS. The CDR3 is 22 residues long. V shed 5 bases and J shed 0 bases, with 34 bases lying between them. The CDR3 loop reads CALGLLYSHALAVLKYTDKLIF. The CDR3 DNA follows: TGTGCTCTTGGGCTTTTGTACTCACACGCTCTTGCAGTTTTAAAGTACACCGATAAACTCATCTTT.

Comments on this clone: The protein in TCRdb stems from a much larger clone and differs at residue 8 from this DNA's translation, likely a read error; here the protein is translated from the DNA. The rearrangement uses TRDV1 and TRDJ1; TRDD3 agrees at 8 bases. Germline matching of the DNA provided the J gene here, since TCRdb leaves it blank. The germline gives CDR1 TSWWSYY, CDR2 QGS. The length of the CDR3 is 23 residues. Trimming took 3 bases from V and 1 from J; bases not matched to a gene: 28. The CDR3 DNA is TGTGCTCTTGGGGATCGGCCTCCCCCATTAGGGGATTTACTGGGGGTCTTCACCGATAAACTCATCTTT. Translated, it gives CALGDRPPPLGDLLGVFTDKLIF.

Turning to this clone: TCRdb records a much larger clone's protein for this DNA, with a difference at residue 19 that likely arises from a read error; the protein given is the translation of the DNA. Other DNA sequences in this sample translate to the same CDR3. CDR3 bases: TGCGCTCTTGGGGAGGCTAGGAGGCTGGGGGATCCTTGGTACACCGATAAACTCACCTTT. This translates into CALGEARRLGDPWYTDKLTF. V usage is TRDV1 and J usage is TRDJ1; 9 positions agree with TRDD3. Germline V gives CDR1 TSWWSYY, CDR2 QGS. This CDR3 has 20 amino acids.

In regard to this clone: This DNA's translation and the protein TCRdb lists, from a much larger clone, do not match at residue 11, likely due to a read error; the protein shown is translated from the DNA. This chain connects TRDV2 to TRDJ1; 10 bases are shared with TRDD3. The J gene was missing in TCRdb and was found by matching the end of the DNA to germline. Trimming cost V 0 bases and J 9 bases; bases outside gene matches: 6. Germline values: CDR1 GEAIGNYY, CDR2 EKD. The length of the CDR3 is 14 residues. This CDR3 is CACDTGTGGSELIF. CDR3 bases: TGTGCCTGTGACACCGGTACTGGGGGATCTGAACTCATCTTT.

This clone was seen only a few times. TCRdb's listed protein matches a much larger clone and diverges from this DNA's translation at residue 3, likely through a read error; the protein shown comes from the DNA. The J gene is TRDJ1, the V gene TRDV2; 13 bases map to TRDD3. TCRdb supplies no J gene; here it was assigned by aligning the nucleotide sequence to germline. The CDR3 has 18 amino acids. Germline assignment: CDR1 GEAIGNYY and CDR2 EKD. As DNA, the CDR3 is TGTGCCCGTGACACGCTGACTGGGGGATACGGTAAGGCCGATAAACTCATCTTT. This encodes CARDTLTGGYGKADKLIF.

As for this clone: The protein held in TCRdb is that of a much larger clone and does not match this DNA's translation at residue 3, likely because of a read error; the protein shown is translated from the DNA. The V gene is TRDV3, the J gene TRDJ1; TRDD3 agrees at 8 bases. The J gene is absent in TCRdb and was assigned here via DNA matching to germline. This CDR3 comprises 15 residues. Germline lookup yields CDR1 TVYSNPD and CDR2 GDNSRS (reference sequence). With V trimmed by 4 bases and J by 0 bases, 10 bases remained unmatched. CDR3 loop: CASQAGGIYTDKLIF. The CDR3 DNA follows: TGTGCCTCTCAGGCTGGGGGAATATACACCGATAAACTCATCTTT.

This clone came up many times. The gene calls are TRDV2 and TRDJ1, with D unclear. The CDR3 length is 15 residues. Per germline, CDR1 GEAIGNYY and CDR2 EKD. Trimming pared 2 bases from V and 2 bases from J, leaving 14 bases between. The CDR3 spells CACDIVSAGTDKLIF. DNA for the CDR3: TGTGCCTGTGACATAGTCTCGGCGGGTACCGATAAACTCATCTTT.

Concerning this clone: TCRdb attributes to this sequence the protein of a much larger clone, which differs from the DNA translation at residue 5; a read error is likely, and the protein displayed is translated from the DNA. The rearrangement links TRDV2 to TRDJ1, with a possible D match to TRDD3 (6 bases). Trimming removed 3 bases from V and 0 bases from J, with 19 bases in between. Germline CDR1 reads GEAIGNYY; CDR2 reads EKD. The CDR3 consists of 17 residues. CDR3 bases: TGTGCCTGTGACCCCCTCGGGGGGAACAAAAACACCGATAAACTCATCTTT. This translates into CACDPLGGNKNTDKLIF.

Comment on this clone: The protein given by TCRdb reflects a much larger clone and differs at residue 13 from this DNA's translation, likely from a read error; the protein shown is the DNA's translation. Here the CDR3 reads CACDIGGYVDKLTF. CDR3 nucleotide sequence: TGTGCCTGTGACATCGGGGGATATGTCGATAAACTCACCTTT. The V gene is TRDV2, but the J gene lacks a call; no DNA check was done on the table's D call, TRDD3. CDR1 and CDR2 from the germline V gene are GEAIGNYY and EKD. This CDR3 region has 14 residues.

The sample holds many counts of this clone. The rearrangement links TRDV1 to TRDJ2, with D maybe TRDD2 (6 bases). The J gene comes from matching the DNA to germline here; TCRdb lacks it. The germline V gene encodes CDR1 TSWWSYY and CDR2 QGS. The CDR3 contains 20 residues. V was pared by 8 bases and J by 3 bases, with 31 bases between. The chain's CDR3 is CALFLTLQGADSLVTAQLFF. The DNA for the CDR3 is TGTGCTCTTTTCCTAACACTACAAGGTGCGGATAGCCTGGTGACAGCACAACTCTTCTTT.

This clone appeared many times. A far larger clone is a single base away, which makes a read error likely. Other DNA variants within this sample encode the same CDR3. The V and J genes are TRDV3 and TRDJ1; the match to TRDD3 covers 10 bases. The CDR3 runs 18 residues. Germline V lookup: CDR1 TVYSNPD, CDR2 GDNSRS (reference sequence). The V gene end was trimmed by 5 bases and the J gene end by 2 bases; junction bases not matched to a gene: 20. CDR3: CAPLPLLTGGLGTDKLIF. The CDR3 bases are TGTGCCCCACTTCCGCTACTTACTGGGGGATTAGGGACCGATAAACTCATCTTT.

This clone appeared a few times. The likely explanation is a read error, given a far larger clone one base away. In the same sample, other DNA sequences code for this CDR3. The V gene corresponds to TRDV1; no J gene was called; TRDD3 was called by the table and not checked on the DNA. The CDR3 runs to 20 residues. From germline, CDR1 is TSWWSYY and CDR2 QGS. For the CDR3, the DNA is TGTGCTCTTGGGGAACTTAGGAGATATCTCAAGCTAGTCTACACCGATAAACTCATCTTC. Translating gives CALGELRRYLKLVYTDKLIF.

This clone was detected many times. A read error likely explains why the TCRdb protein, taken from a much larger clone, differs from this DNA's translation at residue 12; the protein shown is translated from the DNA. CDR3 DNA: TGTGCCTGTGACCCAATCAGCGGCGGGGGGATATGCGAATTGGCCGATAAACTCATCTTT. This codes for CACDPISGGGICELADKLIF. The rearrangement links TRDV2 to TRDJ1; 8 bases align to TRDD3. From germline, CDR1 is GEAIGNYY and CDR2 EKD. This CDR3 is 20 amino acids long. V gave up 3 bases and J gave up 3 bases; unmatched junction bases: 23.

As to this clone: TCRdb assigns this DNA the protein of a much larger clone, which departs from its translation at residue 13; this likely reflects a read error, and the protein shown comes from translating the DNA. This rearrangement joins TRDV1 to TRDJ1, with TRDD3 matching 8 bases. The J gene comes from matching the DNA to germline here; TCRdb lacks it. V lost 0 bases and J lost 7; bases outside the gene matches: 19. CDR3 length: 19 residues. CDR1 is TSWWSYY, CDR2 QGS, per germline. CDR3 loop: CALGELMGPYWGVGGKLIF. The CDR3 coding sequence is TGTGCTCTTGGGGAACTAATGGGCCCGTACTGGGGGGTTGGCGGTAAACTCATCTTT.

Details on this clone: TCRdb assigns this DNA the protein of a much larger clone, which departs from its translation at residue 5; this likely reflects a read error, and the protein shown comes from translating the DNA. The chain carries TRDV2 and TRDJ1, with TRDD3 identical over 7 bases. Here the J gene came from matching the DNA to germline, since TCRdb omits it. V was clipped by 3 bases and J by 0 bases; unmatched bases: 12. CDR1 is GEAIGNYY and CDR2 is EKD in the germline V gene. This CDR3 comprises 17 residues. Here the CDR3 DNA reads TGTGCCTGTGACGTTCTAGGGGGGGATCCGTACACCGATAAACTCATCTTT. Its protein product is CACDVLGGDPYTDKLIF.

This clone has more than one count but fewer than ten. TCRdb records a much larger clone's protein for this DNA, with a difference at residue 6 that likely arises from a read error; the protein given is the translation of the DNA. The gene calls are TRDV1 and TRDJ2; 10 bases align to TRDD3. Per germline, CDR1 TSWWSYY and CDR2 QGS. CDR3 length equals 22 residues. The CDR3: CALGEPWESPTGGYALTAQLFF. The CDR3 nucleotides read TGCGCTCTTGGGGAACCATGGGAGTCCCCTACCGGGGGATACGCTTTGACAGCACAACTCTTCTTT.

With regard to this clone: TCRdb's listed protein matches a much larger clone and diverges from this DNA's translation at residue 7, likely through a read error; the protein shown comes from the DNA. The chain carries TRDV1 and TRDJ1; TRDD2 matches 8 bases. No J gene was available from TCRdb, and it was assigned here by a germline match of the DNA. Losses at the gene ends were 0 bases for V and 0 bases for J; bases not matched to a gene: 30. The CDR3 sequence is 25 residues long. The germline V gene has CDR1 TSWWSYY and CDR2 QGS. CDR3 sequence reads: CALGELSAPTSYPYHTLMYTDKLIF. CDR3 coding DNA: TGTGCTCTTGGGGAACTAAGCGCCCCCACTTCCTACCCGTACCATACGCTGATGTACACCGATAAACTCATCTTT.

This clone was found a few times. The likely explanation is a read error, given a far larger clone one base away. Distinct nucleotide sequences in the sample also encode this CDR3. This chain joins TRDV1 and TRDJ1; D unresolved. No J gene was available from TCRdb, and it was assigned here by a germline match of the DNA. This CDR3 is 23 amino acids long. Germline V lookup: CDR1 TSWWSYY, CDR2 QGS. V was clipped by 0 bases and J by 0 bases, with 32 bases between them. The CDR3 nucleotides are TGTGCTCTTGGGGAACTAAGTACTTTGACAGTGCTCCATGCGCCAATTTACACCGATAAACTCATCTTT. Translating gives CALGELSTLTVLHAPIYTDKLIF.

This clone showed up just a few times. This likely traces to a read error, being one base from a far larger clone. Within the sample, other DNA sequences also encode this same CDR3. The rearrangement links TRDV1 to TRDJ1, with TRDD3 as a possible D gene (5 bases). TCRdb carries no J gene annotation; the J gene was assigned here by matching the DNA with germline. The germline V gene has CDR1 TSWWSYY and CDR2 QGS. Between the trimmed V and J ends, which lost 2 bases and 1 base, there was a span of 35 bases. The CDR3 loop spans 23 amino acids. Here the CDR3 DNA reads TGTGCTCTTGGGGAATATCTTTCCCCGATTAGGAAACTCACTCTGGGAGTCACCGATAAACTCATCTTT. Translated: CALGEYLSPIRKLTLGVTDKLIF.